The 23 T cell receptor beta chains below were found in one sample sequenced in a study of OX40 agonist ivuxolimab in advanced cancers. Clones were sequenced by immunoSEQ multiplex PCR, and TCRdb holds only the in-frame ones, with some missing. The sample contains 75,000 to 100,000 clones, more than 80% of which appear only once. Sequencing used CD4+ or CD8+ T cells sorted from blood, obtained in a trial of the OX40 agonist ivuxolimab. Receptor source: an adult with an advanced solid tumor such as melanoma, head and neck, liver or kidney cancer.

This chain joins TRBV6-5 and TRBJ1-1; 7 bases line up with TRBD1. V shed 5 bases, J shed 5 bases, and the junction held 8 bases outside the gene matches. This CDR3 region has 14 residues. Germline loops: CDR1 MNHEY, CDR2 SVGAGI. The CDR3 loop is CASSPSGGETEAFF. The DNA of the CDR3 is TGTGCCAGCAGTCCCTCAGGGGGAGAGACTGAAGCTTTCTTT.

J is TRBJ2-6 and V is TRBV12-5, with TRBD1 as a possible D gene (6 bases). CDR1 is LGHNT, CDR2 FRNRAP, per germline. The CDR3 is made up of 17 amino acids. V lost 1 base to trimming and J lost 0 bases, with 10 bases between them. CDR3 DNA sequence: TGTGCTAGTGGTTTGGGGGACACTTTCTCTGGGGCCAACGTCCTGACTTTC. Encoded protein: CASGLGDTFSGANVLTF.

V is TRBV29-1 and J is TRBJ2-1, with D possibly matching TRBD1 (6 bases). The CDR3 length is 14 residues. Germline CDR1 SQVTM, CDR2 ANQGSEA. Trimming stripped 4 bases from V and 5 bases from J, with 15 bases between. CDR3 sequence reads: CSVVSGTTNNEQFF. The CDR3 DNA follows: TGCAGCGTTGTCTCCGGGACAACTAACAATGAGCAGTTCTTC.

The genes are TRBV5-1 and TRBJ1-1, with unresolved D. Germline loops: CDR1 SGHRS, CDR2 YFSETQ. The CDR3 is 16 residues long. V lost 0 bases and J 2 bases, leaving 14 bases between the germline ends. The CDR3 is CASSLGPQTENTEAFF. Here the CDR3 DNA reads TGCGCCAGCAGCTTGGGCCCACAGACGGAAAACACTGAAGCTTTCTTT.

This chain connects TRBV4-1 to TRBJ1-3, with D unresolved. The CDR3 consists of 17 residues. V lost 1 base and J 3 bases, leaving 16 bases between the germline ends. Germline CDR1 reads MGHRA; CDR2 reads YSYEKL. This chain's CDR3 is CASSQASPHLGGNTIYF. CDR3 DNA sequence: TGCGCCAGCAGCCAAGCCAGCCCCCACCTCGGTGGAAACACCATATATTTT.

The CDR3 DNA reads as TGTGCCAGCAGCTCCCGACAGGGAGTCGAGCAGTACTTC. Residues: CASSSRQGVEQYF. The V call is TRBV7-2, the J call TRBJ2-7, with 7 bases aligning to TRBD1. The CDR3 has 13 amino acids. Trimming at V came to 4 bases and at J to 6 bases, leaving 6 bases not matched to a gene. Germline V lookup: CDR1 SGHTA, CDR2 FQGNSA.

The chain has TRBV2 and TRBJ2-3; 12 nucleotides align to TRBD1. After removal of 2 bases from V and 2 bases from J, the junction contained 5 bases not matched to a gene. CDR1 is SNHLY and CDR2 is FYNNEI in the germline V gene. This CDR3 is built from 17 residues. The CDR3 nucleotides read TGTGCCAGCAGTGAACTAGGGACAGGGGGCCTCACAGATACGCAGTATTTT. Translating it yields CASSELGTGGLTDTQYF.

This sequence joins TRBV21-1 and TRBJ1-4. TRBV21-1 is given as a pseudogene. CDR3 size: 15 residues. This chain's CDR3 is CASSWPGQVNEKLFF. Here the CDR3 DNA reads TGTGCCAGCAGCTGGCCGGGGCAAGTTAATGAAAAACTGTTTTTT.

The J gene is TRBJ2-7, the V gene TRBV5-6; 12 bases align to TRBD2. The CDR3 runs to 16 residues. CDR1 and CDR2 (germline): SGHDT, YYEEEE. Unmatched junction bases numbered 6, after V lost 2 bases and J lost 3 bases. CDR3 in amino acids: CASSFGLAGPHYEQYF. CDR3 coding DNA: TGTGCCAGCAGCTTCGGACTAGCGGGACCCCACTACGAGCAGTACTTC.

This clone was recorded a few times. The rearrangement uses TRBV5-6 and TRBJ1-1; 7 positions match TRBD1. J lost 6 bases, V lost 4 bases, and 9 bases had no gene match. Looked up from germline, CDR1 is SGHDT and CDR2 is YYEEEE. This CDR3 is built from 14 residues. The CDR3, as DNA: TGTGCCAGCAGCCGACAGGGTCTCGATTCTGAAGCTTTCTTT. Protein: CASSRQGLDSEAFF.

The CDR3 here is CASSESGISGNTIYF. CDR3 coding DNA: TGCGCCAGCAGTGAGTCCGGTATCTCTGGAAACACCATATATTTT. The J gene is TRBJ1-3, the V gene TRBV10-1, with D hard to call. This CDR3 region has 15 residues. V was pared by 0 bases and J by 0 bases, with 6 bases between. Germline V gene lookup returns CDR1 WNHNN and CDR2 SYGVQD (reference sequence).

The CDR3 here is CASSLAMGRNEQFF. DNA of the CDR3: TGCGCCAGCAGCTTGGCCATGGGGCGCAATGAGCAGTTCTTC. The gene calls are TRBV5-1 and TRBJ2-1; TRBD1 is a possible D gene (5 bases). V was trimmed by 0 bases and J by 6 bases, leaving 10 bases between them. This CDR3 region has 14 residues. Per germline, CDR1 SGHRS and CDR2 YFSETQ.

The chain links TRBV27 to TRBJ1-1; D is unclear. The V end lost 2 bases, the J end lost 5 bases, and 12 bases lay between the germline ends. The CDR3 has 14 amino acids. Germline V gene lookup returns CDR1 MNHEY and CDR2 SMNVEV (reference sequence). CDR3 sequence (DNA): TGTGCCAGCAGTTTACAGGCAGGAAGAACTGAAGCTTTCTTT. This sequence encodes CASSLQAGRTEAFF.

V and J are TRBV5-1 and TRBJ1-3; 7 bases align to TRBD1. Looked up from germline, CDR1 is SGHRS and CDR2 is YFSETQ. V lost 0 bases, J lost 3 bases, and 6 bases stayed unmatched. This CDR3 spans 16 amino acids. The DNA of the CDR3 is TGCGCCAGCAGCTTGGAAGGGGGCGCGGGTGGAAACACCATATATTTT. Protein sequence: CASSLEGGAGGNTIYF. The full variable domain, rest sourced from reference TRBV5-1 and TRBJ1-3, is KAGVTQTPRYLIKTRGQQVTLSCSPISGHRSVSWYQQTPGQGLQFLFEYFSETQRNKGNFPGRFSGRQFSNSRSEMNVSTLELGDSALYLCASSLEGGAGGNTIYFGEGSWLTVV.

The chain has TRBV11-3 and TRBJ1-5; no clear D. Germline V gives CDR1 SGHNT, CDR2 YENEEA. The CDR3 spans 14 residues. V dropped 0 bases and J dropped 0 bases, with 3 bases sitting between them. This chain's CDR3 is CASSLDYSNQPQHF. CDR3 bases: TGTGCCAGCAGCTTAGACTATAGCAATCAGCCCCAGCATTTT.

The J gene is TRBJ1-1, the V gene TRBV19; possible D gene TRBD1, 5 bases. V was cut by 1 base and J by 4 bases, with 10 bases left in between. CDR1 LNHDA and CDR2 SQIVND come from the germline V gene (reference sequence). The CDR3 sequence is 14 residues long. CDR3: CASSIARDGTEAFF. The CDR3 DNA reads as TGTGCCAGTAGTATAGCCAGGGATGGCACTGAAGCTTTCTTT.

V usage is TRBV27 and J usage is TRBJ2-7, with TRBD1 matching over 10 bases. The germline V gene has CDR1 MNHEY and CDR2 SMNVEV (reference sequence). The CDR3 is 15 residues long. The V and J ends lost 2 bases and 6 bases, in that order; junction bases with no gene match: 7. CDR3: CASSLMGTGVGEQYF. CDR3 in DNA: TGTGCCAGCAGTTTAATGGGGACAGGGGTGGGCGAGCAGTACTTC.

Only a few counts were recorded for this clone. This rearrangement joins TRBV2 to TRBJ1-6, with 8 bases lining up with TRBD1. Germline assignment: CDR1 SNHLY and CDR2 FYNNEI. The trim removed 6 bases at V and 6 bases at J, leaving 7 bases unmatched. The length of the CDR3 is 15 residues. CDR3 loop: CASSSRQGANSPLHF. The CDR3 DNA reads as TGTGCCAGCAGCAGTCGGCAGGGGGCTAATTCACCCCTCCACTTT.

The chain joins TRBV29-1 to TRBJ2-3; TRBD1 is a possible D gene (6 bases). The CDR3 is 15 amino acids. The germline V and J ends were trimmed by 3 bases and 2 bases, with 15 bases remaining between them. Germline loops: CDR1 SQVTM, CDR2 ANQGSEA. Here the CDR3 reads CSVELDSWDTDTQYF. The CDR3 nucleotides are TGCAGCGTTGAGCTGGACAGCTGGGACACAGATACGCAGTATTTT.

A few counts support this clone. The V and J genes are TRBV7-8 and TRBJ1-5; 7 bases align to TRBD1. This CDR3 is 18 amino acids long. Trimming cost V 5 bases and J 1 base; bases outside gene matches: 14. Germline CDR1 is SGHVS and CDR2 is FQNEAQ. CDR3: CASSLLGQPGYSNQPQHF. DNA of the CDR3: TGTGCCAGCAGCCTGCTGGGACAGCCAGGGTACAGCAATCAGCCCCAGCATTTT.

V and J are TRBV5-8 and TRBJ1-5; 7 bases fit TRBD1. The CDR3 length is 15 residues. The ends lost 4 bases at V and 0 bases at J; junction bases unmatched: 4. The germline V gene has CDR1 SGHTS and CDR2 YDEGEE. The CDR3 spells CASSHRGNSNQPQHF. CDR3 sequence (DNA): TGTGCCAGCAGCCACAGGGGAAATAGCAATCAGCCCCAGCATTTT.

The chain recombines TRBV4-3 with TRBJ1-2; TRBD1 is a possible D gene (5 bases). CDR1 is LGHNA, CDR2 YSLEER, per germline. V was shortened by 2 bases and J by 4 bases, with 11 bases between the two germline ends. The CDR3 runs 14 residues. Here the CDR3 reads CASSQTGTSYGYTF. The DNA of the CDR3 is TGCGCCAGCAGCCAAACCGGGACCTCCTATGGCTACACCTTC.

The chain employs TRBV27 and TRBJ2-1; D is perhaps TRBD1 (5 bases). The germline V gene encodes CDR1 MNHEY and CDR2 SMNVEV (reference sequence). This CDR3 region has 11 residues. V dropped 6 bases and J dropped 7 bases, with 7 bases sitting between them. The CDR3 DNA is TGTGCCAGCAGCCGACAGAATGAGCAGTTCTTC. It is translated as CASSRQNEQFF.